Listed below are T cell receptor beta chains from one sample, sequenced in a study of T cell responses to AZD1222 COVID-19 vaccine. Data came from immunoSEQ multiplex PCR; TCRdb stores just in-frame clones and leaves some out. Of roughly 190,000 clones in the sample, 90% to 95% are singletons; the top ten hold about 3.5%. The starting material was peripheral blood, obtained 28 days after the second dose of the MenACWY control vaccine. The receptor source for this set is an adult who received the MenACWY meningococcal vaccine as a control. Both conserved end residues are part of each CDR3. D genes are given only for firm matches. Expanded clones are given a class, and other clones once, few, many or no size at all.

v_call: TRBV5-4
clone_size: -
d_call: TRBD1
j_call: TRBJ2-1
cdr3_nt: TGTGCCAGCAGCAAACTGGGGGGGACAGGGCCTCACAATGAGCAGTTCTTC
cdr3_aa: CASSKLGGTGPHNEQFF

v_call: TRBV19
clone_size: -
d_call: -
j_call: TRBJ1-6
cdr3_nt: TGTGCCAGTAGTATAGGAGGGGCAGCCGGCTCACCCCTCCACTTT
cdr3_aa: CASSIGGAAGSPLHF

v_call: TRBV9
clone_size: -
d_call: TRBD2
j_call: TRBJ2-7
cdr3_nt: TGTGCCAGCAGCCCCACTAGCGGGCCCTCCTACGAGCAGTACTTC
cdr3_aa: CASSPTSGPSYEQYF

v_call: TRBV6-4
clone_size: -
d_call: -
j_call: TRBJ2-7
cdr3_nt: TGTGCCAGCAGTCAGGGGCCAAGCTACGAGCAGTACTTC
cdr3_aa: CASSQGPSYEQYF

v_call: TRBV19
clone_size: -
d_call: -
j_call: TRBJ1-2
cdr3_nt: TGTGCCAGTAGTATATCGGCGGCCTCGGCTTATGGCTACACCTTC
cdr3_aa: CASSISAASAYGYTF

v_call: TRBV27
clone_size: once
d_call: -
j_call: TRBJ2-7
cdr3_nt: TGTGCCAGCAGCTTACAGCTCGGCCTGAGGGGGGACAAACGAAACACCTACGAGCAGTACTTC
cdr3_aa: CASSLQLGLRGDKRNTYEQYF

v_call: TRBV4-2
clone_size: -
d_call: -
j_call: TRBJ1-1
cdr3_nt: TGTGCCAGCAGGCAAAGCCCCGGACATGCAGAAGCTTTCTTT
cdr3_aa: CASRQSPGHAEAFF

v_call: TRBV7-2
clone_size: -
d_call: -
j_call: TRBJ1-5
cdr3_nt: TGTGCCAGCAGTGTTTGGGGAAATAACAATCAGCCCCAGCATTTT
cdr3_aa: CASSVWGNNNQPQHF

v_call: TRBV27
clone_size: -
d_call: TRBD2
j_call: TRBJ2-7
cdr3_nt: TGTGCCAGCAGTCCTAGCGGGATCGCCTACGAGCAGTACTTC
cdr3_aa: CASSPSGIAYEQYF

v_call: TRBV19
clone_size: -
d_call: -
j_call: TRBJ2-7
cdr3_nt: TGTGCCAGTAACTCTCTTGACAGCTACGAGCAGTACTTC
cdr3_aa: CASNSLDSYEQYF

v_call: TRBV10-1
clone_size: -
d_call: -
j_call: TRBJ2-1
cdr3_nt: TGCGCCAGCAGTGATGCTTTGGGTACCCCATCGGACAATGAGCAGTTCTTC
cdr3_aa: CASSDALGTPSDNEQFF

v_call: TRBV30
clone_size: -
d_call: TRBD1
j_call: TRBJ1-6
cdr3_nt: TGTGCCTGGAGCGACAGGGGGGATTCACCCCTCCACTTT
cdr3_aa: CAWSDRGDSPLHF

v_call: TRBV2
clone_size: -
d_call: TRBD1
j_call: TRBJ1-3
cdr3_nt: TGTGCCAGCACAGACAGGGCAAACTCTGGAAACACCATATATTTT
cdr3_aa: CASTDRANSGNTIYF